The 29 T cell receptor beta chains in this list originate from one sample, sequenced in a study of shared clonotypes between healthy human individuals. Repertoires were generated with immunoSEQ multiplex PCR, while TCRdb's copy carries only in-frame clones and drops some. The table shows roughly 1,100,000 clones, with 70% to 80% occurring only once. The sample comprised memory CD4+ T cells sorted from blood. Subset here: CD45RA-negative fraction. Receptor source: a man younger than 30 in good health.

V and J are TRBV7-8 and TRBJ2-7; TRBD1 matches 9 bases. Trimming took 5 bases from V and 3 from J; bases not matched to a gene: 8. This CDR3 comprises 15 residues. CDR1 is SGHVS, CDR2 FQNEAQ, per germline. The CDR3 reads CASSLAPGQGYEQYF. In DNA, the CDR3 is TGTGCCAGCAGCCTCGCCCCGGGACAGGGCTACGAGCAGTACTTC. Complete variable domain (other parts from reference TRBV7-8 and TRBJ2-7): GAGVSQSPRYKVAKRGQDVALRCDPISGHVSLFWYQQALGQGPEFLTYFQNEAQLDKSGLPSDRFFAERPEGSVSTLKIQRTQQEDSAVYLCASSLAPGQGYEQYFGPGTRLTVT.

The chain is built from TRBV2 and TRBJ2-1; D gene uncertain. The CDR3 contains 13 residues. The germline V gene encodes CDR1 SNHLY and CDR2 FYNNEI. Trimming stripped 2 bases from V and 3 bases from J, with 5 bases between. CDR3 region: CASSERYYNEQFF. CDR3 nucleotide sequence: TGTGCCAGCAGTGAACGGTACTACAATGAGCAGTTCTTC. Looking up the rest from reference TRBV2 and TRBJ2-1 gives the full variable domain: EPEVTQTPSHQVTQMGQEVILRCVPISNHLYFYWYRQILGQKVEFLVSFYNNEISEKSEIFDDQFSVERPDGSNFTLKIRSTKLEDSAMYFCASSERYYNEQFFGPGTRLTVL.

To note about this clone: Distinct nucleotide sequences in the sample also encode this CDR3. Here the CDR3 reads CASSFSETQYF. The CDR3 DNA follows: TGTGCCAGCAGCTTTTCGGAGACCCAGTACTTC. V is TRBV7-9 and J is TRBJ2-5; D remains unclear. Deletions cut 3 bases from V and 5 bases from J, with 4 bases between. The V gene's germline CDR1 is SEHNR and CDR2 FQNEAQ (reference sequence). This CDR3 comprises 11 residues.

Concerning this clone: The sample carries other DNA sequences with the same CDR3. The chain carries TRBV18 and TRBJ2-1; no firm D call. The CDR3 runs 11 residues. CDR1 KGHSH and CDR2 LQKENI come from the germline V gene. With 6 bases removed from V and 5 bases from J, the gap between germline ends came to 5 bases. This CDR3 is CASSLNNEQFF. The CDR3 coding sequence is TGTGCCAGCTCCCTCAACAATGAGCAGTTCTTC.

This rearrangement joins TRBV18 to TRBJ2-5, with 7 bases fitting TRBD1. Per the germline V gene, CDR1 is KGHSH and CDR2 is LQKENI. V was pared by 0 bases and J by 5 bases, with 12 bases of the junction left unmatched. CDR3 size: 17 residues. CDR3 region: CASSPPVLEGARETQYF. The CDR3, as DNA: TGTGCCAGCTCACCACCGGTCCTCGAGGGGGCGCGGGAGACCCAGTACTTC.

The CDR3 region is CASSPSGTGIQETQYF. The DNA for the CDR3 is TGCGCCAGCAGCCCCTCCGGGACAGGGATACAAGAGACCCAGTACTTC. The chain has TRBV5-1 and TRBJ2-5, with 9 nucleotides matching TRBD1. The CDR3 totals 16 residues. Germline CDR1 reads SGHRS; CDR2 reads YFSETQ. The J segment lost 2 bases and the V segment lost 4 bases, leaving 9 bases of the junction unmatched.

The chain employs TRBV27 and TRBJ2-1, with a possible D match to TRBD2 (5 bases). The germline gives CDR1 MNHEY, CDR2 SMNVEV (reference sequence). Trimming shortened V by 7 bases and J by 4 bases, and 17 bases separated the two germline ends. This CDR3 is built from 15 residues. CDR3 in DNA: TGTGCCAGCAAACCTGGACTGGGAATATACAATGAGCAGTTCTTC. Residues: CASKPGLGIYNEQFF.

The chain couples TRBV5-1 to TRBJ2-7; 7 bases fit TRBD2. V trimming: 5 bases; J trimming: 12 bases; junction bases outside the gene matches: 17. CDR3 length: 14 amino acids. Looked up from germline, CDR1 is SGHRS and CDR2 is YFSETQ. The CDR3 protein is CASRSSSGGSALYF. CDR3 nucleotides: TGCGCCAGCAGATCCTCTTCGGGCGGGAGCGCGCTGTACTTC.

The V and J genes are TRBV4-3 and TRBJ1-5, with no clear D. The CDR3 runs to 14 residues. Per germline, CDR1 LGHNA and CDR2 YSLEER. With 3 bases removed from V and 7 bases from J, the gap between germline ends came to 13 bases. CDR3 residues: CASSQLYGGQPQHF. Here the CDR3 DNA reads TGCGCCAGCAGCCAGTTATACGGTGGCCAGCCCCAGCATTTT.

This clone was picked up a small number of times. Other nucleotide sequences in the sample specify the same CDR3. V is TRBV6-5 and J is TRBJ2-7; the D gene is possibly TRBD2 (7 bases). Trimming left V 2 bases short and J 2 bases short, with 13 bases between. Germline CDR1 MNHEY, CDR2 SVGAGI. The CDR3 runs to 15 residues. This CDR3 is CASSYRAGAPYEQYF. The DNA of the CDR3 is TGTGCCAGCAGTTACCGGGCGGGGGCCCCCTACGAGCAGTACTTC.

The chain recombines TRBV10-1 with TRBJ1-5; D not resolved. The CDR3 contains 13 residues. From germline, CDR1 is WNHNN and CDR2 SYGVQD (reference sequence). The ends were cut back, 0 bases at V and 7 bases at J, with 7 bases in the middle. CDR3 sequence: CASSESPGQPQHF. CDR3 nucleotide sequence: TGCGCCAGCAGTGAGTCGCCGGGGCAGCCCCAGCATTTT.

This clone occurred once. This chain uses TRBV12-5 with TRBJ1-1; D call uncertain. The CDR3 covers 12 residues. The germline V gene has CDR1 LGHNT and CDR2 FRNRAP. CDR3 nucleotides: TGTTCCTGGAATGCCGTGGGCACTGAAGCTTTCTTT. Translated, it gives CSWNAVGTEAFF.

The chain couples TRBV6-5 to TRBJ1-1; weak D call: TRBD1 (6 bases). Germline assignment: CDR1 MNHEY and CDR2 SVGAGI. V dropped 0 bases and J dropped 0 bases, with 11 bases sitting between them. The CDR3 is 16 amino acids. In DNA form, the CDR3 reads TGTGCCAGCAGTTACTCCGAGACAGGCATGAACACTGAAGCTTTCTTT. Amino acid sequence: CASSYSETGMNTEAFF.

The CDR3 DNA sequence: TGTGCCAGTAGTATCAGCGAACAAGAGACCCAGTACTTC. Protein sequence: CASSISEQETQYF. The chain recombines TRBV19 with TRBJ2-5; D call uncertain. V lost 3 bases and J lost 2, with 7 bases in between. CDR3 length equals 13 residues. The V gene's germline CDR1 is LNHDA and CDR2 SQIVND (reference sequence).

The chain has TRBV30 and TRBJ2-7; no firm D call. This CDR3 has 12 residues. Germline CDR1 GTSNPN, CDR2 SVGIG (reference sequence). Trimming removed 2 bases from V and 4 bases from J, with 9 bases in between. The CDR3 nucleotides read TGTGCCTGGAGTAGTGAAGGGTACGAGCAGTACTTC. Its translation is CAWSSEGYEQYF.

V usage is TRBV16 and J usage is TRBJ1-5, with 7 bases aligning to TRBD1. CDR1 is KGHSY, CDR2 FQNENV, per germline. The trim removed 2 bases at V and 7 bases at J, leaving 2 bases unmatched. The CDR3 covers 13 residues. CDR3 in DNA: TGTGCCAGCAGCCAAGACAGGGACCAGCCCCAGCATTTT. Its translation: CASSQDRDQPQHF.

This chain joins TRBV5-1 and TRBJ2-7; D remains ambiguous. The germline V gene has CDR1 SGHRS and CDR2 YFSETQ. The CDR3 consists of 14 residues. Trimming removed 2 bases from V and 6 bases from J, with 15 bases in between. The CDR3 region is CASSFSPPLGEQYF. The CDR3 region has the DNA TGCGCCAGCAGCTTTAGCCCACCTCTTGGCGAGCAGTACTTC. Full variable domain (missing parts from reference TRBV5-1 and TRBJ2-7): KAGVTQTPRYLIKTRGQQVTLSCSPISGHRSVSWYQQTPGQGLQFLFEYFSETQRNKGNFPGRFSGRQFSNSRSEMNVSTLELGDSALYLCASSFSPPLGEQYFGPGTRLTVT.

CDR3 region: CASSPDPSETQYF. The CDR3 nucleotides read TGTGCCAGCAGCCCCGACCCCTCAGAGACCCAGTACTTC. The J gene is TRBJ2-5, the V gene TRBV7-3; D not certain. From germline, CDR1 is SGHTA and CDR2 FQGTGA. V was pared by 5 bases and J by 4 bases, with 11 bases between. CDR3 length: 13 residues.

The chain couples TRBV9 to TRBJ1-1; no definite D call. Germline lookup yields CDR1 SGDLS and CDR2 YYNGEE. V was shortened by 0 bases and J by 0 bases, with 9 bases between the two germline ends. The CDR3 has 15 residues. The CDR3 is CASSVGQILNTEAFF. The CDR3 DNA follows: TGTGCCAGCAGCGTAGGTCAGATTTTGAACACTGAAGCTTTCTTT. Full variable domain (missing parts from reference TRBV9 and TRBJ1-1): DSGVTQTPKHLITATGQRVTLRCSPRSGDLSVYWYQQSLDQGLQFLIQYYNGEERAKGNILERFSAQQFPDLHSELNLSSLELGDSALYFCASSVGQILNTEAFFGQGTRLTVV.

This chain joins TRBV7-6 and TRBJ2-7; D possibly corresponds to TRBD1 (8 bases). From germline, CDR1 is SGHVS and CDR2 FNYEAQ. The CDR3 is 17 amino acids. Trimming pared 1 base from V and 5 bases from J, leaving 21 bases between. The CDR3 protein is CASSLGPQGAGANEQYF. The DNA for the CDR3 is TGTGCCAGCAGCTTAGGGCCCCAGGGGGCGGGAGCGAACGAGCAGTACTTC.

The rearrangement joins TRBV4-2 to TRBJ2-4, with D maybe TRBD2 (7 bases). Trimming stripped 4 bases from V and 8 bases from J, with 15 bases between. The CDR3 has 14 amino acids. Per germline, CDR1 LGHNA and CDR2 YNFKEQ. CDR3 loop: CASSPGGTSDIQYF. For the CDR3, the DNA is TGTGCCAGCAGCCCGGGGGGCACTAGCGACATTCAGTACTTC.

The chain recombines TRBV7-2 with TRBJ1-5, with 11 bases fitting TRBD1. The germline V gene encodes CDR1 SGHTA and CDR2 FQGNSA. The CDR3 runs 15 residues. Trimming cost V 5 bases and J 7 bases; bases outside gene matches: 7. CDR3 residues: CASSLGQGAGQPQHF. The CDR3 DNA reads TGTGCCAGCAGCCTAGGACAGGGGGCAGGCCAGCCCCAGCATTTT.

This chain links TRBV5-1 with TRBJ2-2, with 9 bases fitting TRBD2. Germline V gene data show CDR1 as SGHRS and CDR2 as YFSETQ. J was trimmed by 3 bases and V by 2 bases; bases with no gene match: 5. The CDR3 sequence is 16 residues long. CDR3: CASSLSGGFDTGELFF. The CDR3 DNA reads as TGCGCCAGCAGCTTAAGCGGGGGGTTCGACACCGGGGAGCTGTTTTTT.

This chain connects TRBV30 to TRBJ1-2, with D possibly TRBD1 on 5 matching bases. This CDR3 is 15 amino acids long. Germline assignment: CDR1 GTSNPN and CDR2 SVGIG (reference sequence). V lost 3 bases to trimming and J lost 5 bases, with 19 bases between them. The CDR3 nucleotides read TGTGCCTGGAGAGGGGCCGAGAGGGCTCGGTATGGCTACACCTTC. It specifies CAWRGAERARYGYTF.

The chain has TRBV11-2 and TRBJ2-3, with D perhaps being TRBD1 or TRBD2 (6 bases each). The CDR3 runs to 16 residues. V was cut by 6 bases and J by 0 bases, with 16 bases left in between. Per germline, CDR1 SGHAT and CDR2 FQNNGV. The CDR3: CASRRGGLLSTDTQYF. CDR3 DNA sequence: TGTGCCAGCAGGCGAGGGGGGCTGCTTAGCACAGATACGCAGTATTTT. The full variable domain, rest sourced from reference TRBV11-2 and TRBJ2-3, is EAGVAQSPRYKIIEKRQSVAFWCNPISGHATLYWYQQILGQGPKLLIQFQNNGVVDDSQLPKDRFSAERLKGVDSTLKIQPAKLEDSAVYLCASRRGGLLSTDTQYFGPGTRLTVL.

The chain couples TRBV18 to TRBJ1-1, with D possibly matching TRBD1 (5 bases). CDR1 and CDR2 (germline): KGHSH, LQKENI. This CDR3 is 15 amino acids long. Trimming stripped 3 bases from V and 6 bases from J, with 17 bases between. The CDR3 sequence: CASSPRQPLLAEAFF. The CDR3 coding sequence is TGTGCCAGCTCACCGCGACAGCCCTTACTGGCTGAAGCTTTCTTT.

This clone was counted a single time. This rearrangement joins TRBV4-3 to TRBJ1-6; D gene unclear. With 3 bases removed from V and 7 bases from J, the gap between germline ends came to 4 bases. This CDR3 is built from 12 residues. The germline CDR1 and CDR2 sequences are LGHNA and YSLEER. CDR3: CASSQGNSPLHF. CDR3 in DNA: TGCGCCAGCAGCCAGGGGAATTCACCCCTCCACTTT.

The chain carries TRBV7-8 and TRBJ2-5; tentative D call: TRBD2 (6 bases). This CDR3 has 15 amino acids. CDR1 is SGHVS, CDR2 FQNEAQ, per germline. V lost 1 base to trimming and J lost 5 bases, with 14 bases between them. The CDR3 region has the DNA TGTGCCAGCAGCTTAGGGACCTATGGGAGGGAGACCCAGTACTTC. This codes for CASSLGTYGRETQYF.

This clone is a singleton in its sample. The gene calls are TRBV29-1 and TRBJ2-5; D ambiguous. The CDR3 contains 12 residues. V dropped 1 base and J dropped 4 bases, with 7 bases sitting between them. Germline CDR1 and CDR2: SQVTM and ANQGSEA. The CDR3, as DNA: TGCAGCGTTGAAGGGGTTGGAGAGACCCAGTACTTC. Amino acids: CSVEGVGETQYF.